The 21 T cell receptor beta chains presented below share a single source sample, sequenced in a study of T cell repertoires in cytomegalovirus infection. These TCRs' antigens remain unknown. TCRdb called the reads again in MiXCR, with one record for every CDR3 protein. The sample includes some 940,000 distinct CDR3 sequences, around 32% seen only once; the top ten take more than 12%. The sequencing here drew on cultured CD8+ T cells from PBMCs, taken from culture after CMV antigen stimulation. The source of these receptors is a human donor in good health (CMV status not recorded). Some clones in this sample may be carry-over from other donors' samples.

This clonotype was detected a few times. The rearrangement uses TRBV7-9 and TRBJ2-4; no definite D call. There are 13 residues in the CDR3. Per germline, CDR1 SEHNR and CDR2 FQNEAQ (reference sequence). Trimming cost V 2 bases and J 9 bases, with 11 bases left between them. The CDR3 region is CASSLNGQIIQYF. The DNA for the CDR3 is TGTGCCAGCAGCTTAAACGGCCAGATCATTCAGTACTTC. The variable domain in full, completed from reference TRBV7-9 and TRBJ2-4, reads DTGVSQNPRHKITKRGQNVTFRCDPISEHNRLYWYRQTLGQGPEFLTYFQNEAQLEKSRLLSDRFSAERPKGSFSTLEIQRTEQGDSAMYLCASSLNGQIIQYFGAGTRLSVL.

The table lists this clonotype with a count of one. The gene calls are TRBV13 and TRBJ1-1; TRBD1 might be the D (6 bases). The CDR3 extends over 14 amino acids. The germline V gene has CDR1 PRHDT and CDR2 FYEKMQ (reference sequence). V lost 5 bases and J 3 bases, leaving 13 bases between the germline ends. This chain's CDR3 is CASSTRTDYTEAFF. The CDR3 region has the DNA TGTGCCAGCAGCACCCGGACAGATTACACTGAAGCTTTCTTT.

This clonotype was observed once. This sequence joins TRBV27 and TRBJ2-1; D is perhaps TRBD2 (5 bases). Trimming cost V 8 bases and J 1 base, with 9 bases left between them. Germline V gene sequence: CDR1 MNHEY, CDR2 SMNVEV (reference sequence). The CDR3 loop spans 13 amino acids. CDR3 bases: TGTGCCAGCGCCCGGGGATCCTACAATGAGCAGTTCTTC. Amino acids: CASARGSYNEQFF.

V and J are TRBV7-6 and TRBJ2-7; 10 bases are a match to TRBD2. The CDR3 is 17 amino acids. The ends lost 3 bases at V and 0 bases at J; junction bases unmatched: 8. The V gene's germline CDR1 is SGHVS and CDR2 FNYEAQ. CDR3 region: CASSFFRLAGHSYEQYF. Here the CDR3 DNA reads TGTGCCAGCAGCTTCTTTCGACTAGCGGGCCACTCCTACGAGCAGTACTTC.

The chain combines TRBV6-1 with TRBJ2-1, with D possibly TRBD2 on 6 matching bases. The CDR3 length is 15 residues. Germline V CDR1 and CDR2: MNHNS, SASEGT. V lost 2 bases and J 3 bases, leaving 11 bases between the germline ends. CDR3: CASSEFGGLYNEQFF. In DNA form, the CDR3 reads TGTGCCAGCAGTGAATTCGGAGGGCTCTACAATGAGCAGTTCTTC.

The chain employs TRBV4-2 and TRBJ2-7; D call uncertain. V dropped 0 bases and J dropped 4 bases, with 16 bases sitting between them. The CDR3 runs 16 residues. CDR1 and CDR2 (germline): LGHNA, YNFKEQ. The CDR3 sequence is CASSQERALGRYEQYF. In nucleotides, the CDR3 is TGTGCCAGCAGCCAAGAAAGGGCGCTAGGACGGTACGAGCAGTACTTC.

V gene TRBV6-1 combines with J gene TRBJ1-5; possibly TRBD1 for D (5 bases). From germline, CDR1 is MNHNS and CDR2 SASEGT. Trimming shortened V by 5 bases and J by 5 bases, and 25 bases separated the two germline ends. CDR3 size: 18 residues. CDR3 amino acids: CASSFLRDALELHQPQHF. CDR3 coding DNA: TGTGCCAGCAGTTTTCTCCGGGACGCCCTTGAGCTCCATCAGCCCCAGCATTTT.

A few counts support this clonotype. The chain carries TRBV12-3 or TRBV12-4 and TRBJ2-7, with D hard to call. The CDR3 runs to 14 residues. V lost 8 bases, J lost 2 bases, and 16 bases lay in between. This CDR3 is CASASSVRPYEQYF. The CDR3 nucleotides read TGTGCCAGCGCCTCATCGGTCAGACCCTACGAGCAGTACTTC.

V gene TRBV24-1 combines with J gene TRBJ2-3; D might be TRBD1 or TRBD2, each matching 5 bases. The CDR3 extends over 16 amino acids. Trimming stripped 3 bases from V and 2 bases from J, with 14 bases between. Germline lookup yields CDR1 KGHDR and CDR2 SFDVKD. CDR3 residues: CATSDRDARNTDTQYF. For the CDR3, the DNA is TGTGCCACCAGTGATCGGGACGCCCGCAACACAGATACGCAGTATTTT.

This clonotype was picked up a small number of times. The gene calls are TRBV4-3 and TRBJ1-1; D is unclear. V was pared by 0 bases and J by 5 bases, with 10 bases between. Germline V gene data show CDR1 as LGHNA and CDR2 as YSLEER. This CDR3 has 14 amino acids. The CDR3 loop reads CASSQDPIGTEAFF. For the CDR3, the DNA is TGCGCCAGCAGCCAAGACCCCATTGGGACTGAAGCTTTCTTT.

This chain uses TRBV19 with TRBJ2-1; 9 bases align to TRBD2. The CDR3 covers 15 residues. J was trimmed by 0 bases and V by 8 bases; bases with no gene match: 5. The V gene's germline CDR1 is LNHDA and CDR2 SQIVND (reference sequence). The chain's CDR3 is CASRYSGGSYNEQFF. For the CDR3, the DNA is TGTGCCAGTCGATATAGCGGGGGCTCCTACAATGAGCAGTTCTTC.

This clonotype appeared a few times. The chain is built from TRBV5-1 and TRBJ1-1; a possible D gene is TRBD1 (6 bases). The CDR3 length is 16 residues. Trimming cost V 4 bases and J 4 bases, with 20 bases left between them. CDR1 SGHRS and CDR2 YFSETQ come from the germline V gene. Written as DNA, the CDR3 is TGCGCCAGCAGCACGCCCGGGACAACGTACGGCACTGAAGCTTTCTTT. Encoded protein: CASSTPGTTYGTEAFF.

V is TRBV2 and J is TRBJ2-5; TRBD2 matches at 10 bases. V dropped 10 bases and J dropped 5; count of bases not matched to a gene: 19. CDR3 length equals 17 residues. Germline CDR1 reads SNHLY; CDR2 reads FYNNEI. CDR3 in DNA: TGTGCCACCGTCTCGTCTCGAGCGGGGGGGCCGAGGGAGACCCAGTACTTC. As protein: CATVSSRAGGPRETQYF.

This clonotype was recorded many times. This chain connects TRBV4-1 to TRBJ2-1, with a weak D call TRBD1 (5 bases). The CDR3 is 15 amino acids. CDR1 and CDR2 (germline): MGHRA, YSYEKL. The V gene lost 0 bases and the J gene lost 5 bases, with 11 bases spanning the gap. The CDR3 region has the DNA TGCGCCAGCAGCCAAGAGGCAGGGATCGACAATGAGCAGTTCTTC. It yields the protein CASSQEAGIDNEQFF.

This clonotype was detected once. The chain links TRBV6-6 to TRBJ1-2; D possibly corresponds to TRBD1 (5 bases). The CDR3 has 15 amino acids. Per the germline V gene, CDR1 is MNHNY and CDR2 is SVGAGI (reference sequence). V was clipped by 2 bases and J by 7 bases, with 17 bases between them. In DNA, the CDR3 is TGTGCCAGCAGTTACCAGGGCAGGGAGCGGCGTGGCTACACCTTC. This translates into CASSYQGRERRGYTF.

Details on this clonotype: A much bigger clone sits one base away, suggesting this may be a read error. This rearrangement joins TRBV7-2 to TRBJ2-1; 8 bases match TRBD1. The germline V gene has CDR1 SGHTA and CDR2 FQGNSA. This CDR3 has 15 amino acids. CDR3 amino acids: CANSSRTGFSNEQFF. The CDR3 DNA follows: TGTGCCAACAGCTCAAGGACAGGGTTCTCCAATGAGCAGTTCTTC.

This clonotype was observed many times. This chain joins TRBV7-2 and TRBJ1-1; a possible D gene is TRBD1 (6 bases). This CDR3 is 13 amino acids long. With 5 bases removed from V and 8 bases from J, the gap between germline ends came to 15 bases. Germline CDR1 is SGHTA and CDR2 is FQGNSA. CDR3: CASSVGGGAEAFF. The CDR3 bases are TGTGCCAGCAGCGTAGGTGGGGGCGCGGAAGCTTTCTTT.

The CDR3 loop is CAISVETGTTYNEQFF. The CDR3 DNA reads as TGTGCCATCAGTGTCGAGACAGGGACGACCTACAATGAGCAGTTCTTC. J is TRBJ2-1 and V is TRBV10-3; 7 bases match TRBD1. The CDR3 spans 16 residues. After removal of 4 bases from V and 2 bases from J, the junction contained 8 bases not matched to a gene. The germline V gene encodes CDR1 ENHRY and CDR2 SYGVKD.

The chain links TRBV5-6 to TRBJ2-1; 7 bases fit TRBD1. With 2 bases clipped from V and 2 bases from J, the junction kept 4 bases outside the gene matches. Germline CDR1 SGHDT, CDR2 YYEEEE. The CDR3 length is 15 residues. The CDR3 DNA reads as TGTGCCAGCAGCTTCGACAGGGAAACCTACAATGAGCAGTTCTTC. It specifies CASSFDRETYNEQFF.

The V call is TRBV4-1, the J call TRBJ1-6, with a possible D match to TRBD1 (6 bases). The V end lost 0 bases, the J end lost 8 bases, and 23 bases lay between the germline ends. The V gene's germline CDR1 is MGHRA and CDR2 YSYEKL. CDR3 length: 19 residues. The CDR3 loop reads CASSQEDGIQGRGDSPLHF. In DNA form, the CDR3 reads TGCGCCAGCAGCCAAGAAGACGGGATTCAGGGGAGAGGGGATTCACCCCTCCACTTT.

The CDR3, as DNA: TGCAGCGTTGAAACGGGCTGGAGCTCCTACAATGAGCAGTTCTTC. Translation: CSVETGWSSYNEQFF. The rearrangement links TRBV29-1 to TRBJ2-1; D not certain. The CDR3 covers 15 residues. Germline CDR1 and CDR2: SQVTM and ANQGSEA. Trimming took 2 bases from V and 0 from J, leaving 11 bases between them.